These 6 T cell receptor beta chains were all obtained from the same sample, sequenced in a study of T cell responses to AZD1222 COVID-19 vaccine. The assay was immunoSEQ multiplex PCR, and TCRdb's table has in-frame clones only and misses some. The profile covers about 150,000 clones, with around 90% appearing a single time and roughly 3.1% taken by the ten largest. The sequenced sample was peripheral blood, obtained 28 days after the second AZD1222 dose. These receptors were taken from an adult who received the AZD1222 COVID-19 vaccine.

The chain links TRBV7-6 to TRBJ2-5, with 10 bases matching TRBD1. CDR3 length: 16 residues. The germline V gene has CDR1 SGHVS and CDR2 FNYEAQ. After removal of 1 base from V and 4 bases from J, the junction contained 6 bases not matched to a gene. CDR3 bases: TGTGCCAGCAGCTTAGTGCGAGACAGGGGGCGAGAGACCCAGTACTTC. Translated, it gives CASSLVRDRGRETQYF.

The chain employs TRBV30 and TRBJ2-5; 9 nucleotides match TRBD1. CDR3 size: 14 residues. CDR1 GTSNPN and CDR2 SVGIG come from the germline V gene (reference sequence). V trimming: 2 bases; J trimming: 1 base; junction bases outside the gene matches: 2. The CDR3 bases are TGTGCCTGGAGTACAGGGGGCGGCCAAGAGACCCAGTACTTC. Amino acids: CAWSTGGGQETQYF.

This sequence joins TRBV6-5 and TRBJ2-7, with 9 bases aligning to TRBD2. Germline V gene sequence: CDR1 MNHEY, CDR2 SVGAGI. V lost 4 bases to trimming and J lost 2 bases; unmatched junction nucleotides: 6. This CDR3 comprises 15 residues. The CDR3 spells CASSFLAGPPYEQYF. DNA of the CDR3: TGTGCCAGCAGTTTTCTAGCGGGGCCACCCTACGAGCAGTACTTC.

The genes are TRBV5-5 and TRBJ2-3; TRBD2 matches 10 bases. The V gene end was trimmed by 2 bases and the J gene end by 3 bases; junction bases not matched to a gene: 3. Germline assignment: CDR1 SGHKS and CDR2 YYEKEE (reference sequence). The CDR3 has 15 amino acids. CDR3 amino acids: CASSFSSGRTDTQYF. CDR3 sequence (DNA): TGTGCCAGCAGCTTTTCTAGCGGGAGAACAGATACGCAGTATTTT.

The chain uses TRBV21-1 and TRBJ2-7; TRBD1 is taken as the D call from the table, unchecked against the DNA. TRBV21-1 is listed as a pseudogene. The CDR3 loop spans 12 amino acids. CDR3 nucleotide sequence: TGTGCCAGCAGCAAAATAGGGGAAGAGCAGTACTTC. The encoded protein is CASSKIGEEQYF.

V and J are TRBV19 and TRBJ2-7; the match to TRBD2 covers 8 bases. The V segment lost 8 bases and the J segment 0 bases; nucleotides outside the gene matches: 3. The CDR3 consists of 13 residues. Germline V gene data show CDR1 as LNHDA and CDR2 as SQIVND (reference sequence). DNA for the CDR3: TGTGCCAGTTCCAGCGGGAGCTCCTACGAGCAGTACTTC. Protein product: CASSSGSSYEQYF. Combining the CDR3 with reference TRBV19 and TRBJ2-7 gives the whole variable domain DGGITQSPKYLFRKEGQNVTLSCEQNLNHDAMYWYRQDPGQGLRLIYYSQIVNDFQKGDIAEGYSVSREKKESFPLTVTSAQKNPTAFYLCASSSGSSYEQYFGPGTRLTVT.